This T cell receptor (beta chain) is drawn from a study of blood T cell repertoires in COVID-19. The ends lost 4 bases at V and 2 bases at J; junction bases unmatched: 6. The V gene's germline CDR1 is SGDLS and CDR2 YYNGEE. The CDR3 extends over 15 amino acids. TCRdb's table, derived via immunoSEQ multiplex PCR, lists solely in-frame clones and lacks some. Of about 190,000 clones in the sample, approximately 84% were seen once. The sequenced sample consisted of PBMCs or T cells enriched from blood (not recorded which). This TCR was recovered from a woman in her twenties or thirties who had recovered from COVID-19. The gene calls are TRBV9 and TRBJ2-3; 8 nucleotides align to TRBD1. CDR3 bases: TGTGCCAGCAGCCCGAGACAGGGGTTCACAGATACGCAGTATTTT. Translating gives CASSPRQGFTDTQYF. Together with reference TRBV9 and TRBJ2-3, the CDR3 gives the full variable domain: DSGVTQTPKHLITATGQRVTLRCSPRSGDLSVYWYQQSLDQGLQFLIQYYNGEERAKGNILERFSAQQFPDLHSELNLSSLELGDSALYFCASSPRQGFTDTQYFGPGTRLTVL.